These 26 T cell receptor beta chains came from one sample sequenced in a study of blood T cell repertoires in COVID-19. Profiled with immunoSEQ multiplex PCR; TCRdb holds only in-frame clones, not every one. This sample has approximately 65,000 clones; just over 85% occur once, and the top ten carry approximately 3.7%. Material for sequencing was peripheral blood. The source of these receptors is a man aged 45-60 years with acute or convalescent COVID-19.

V usage is TRBV5-1 and J usage is TRBJ2-7; 7 bases are a match to TRBD1. The CDR3 covers 15 residues. CDR1 and CDR2 (germline): SGHRS, YFSETQ. V lost 4 bases to trimming and J lost 1 base; unmatched junction nucleotides: 8. The CDR3 sequence: CASSPSGGWSYEQYF. CDR3 DNA: TGCGCCAGCAGCCCTTCAGGGGGTTGGTCCTACGAGCAGTACTTC. Full variable domain (remainder filled in from reference TRBV5-1 and TRBJ2-7): KAGVTQTPRYLIKTRGQQVTLSCSPISGHRSVSWYQQTPGQGLQFLFEYFSETQRNKGNFPGRFSGRQFSNSRSEMNVSTLELGDSALYLCASSPSGGWSYEQYFGPGTRLTVT.

The CDR3 sequence: CASRGTSPNEQFF. The CDR3 bases are TGTGCCAGCAGGGGGACTAGCCCCAATGAGCAGTTCTTC. The V gene is TRBV6-6, the J gene TRBJ2-1, with 9 bases matching TRBD2. Germline values: CDR1 MNHNY, CDR2 SVGAGI (reference sequence). The CDR3 length is 13 residues. V was pared by 6 bases and J by 6 bases, with 3 bases of the junction left unmatched.

J is TRBJ1-1 and V is TRBV5-4, with D possibly matching TRBD1 (6 bases). CDR1 is SGHNT and CDR2 is YYREEE in the germline V gene (reference sequence). Trimming pared 3 bases from V and 8 bases from J, leaving 8 bases between. The CDR3 sequence is 11 residues long. CDR3 protein: CASSSGQEAFF. CDR3 DNA sequence: TGTGCCAGCAGCTCAGGACAGGAAGCTTTCTTT.

This chain uses TRBV7-2 with TRBJ2-1; a possible D gene is TRBD2 (5 bases). The length of the CDR3 is 14 residues. Germline V lookup: CDR1 SGHTA, CDR2 FQGNSA. Trimming took off 5 bases at V and 4 bases at J, with 12 bases between the two ends. In DNA form, the CDR3 reads TGTGCCAGCAGCGGAGGAGTGACATACAATGAGCAGTTCTTC. Translating it yields CASSGGVTYNEQFF.

The chain carries TRBV7-2 and TRBJ2-5; D is ambiguous. There are 14 residues in the CDR3. Trimming left V 5 bases short and J 1 base short, with 11 bases between. The V gene's germline CDR1 is SGHTA and CDR2 FQGNSA. The CDR3, as DNA: TGTGCCAGCAGCCCATTGGGCTCCCAAGAGACCCAGTACTTC. Its protein is CASSPLGSQETQYF.

The chain combines TRBV28 with TRBJ1-2; 9 bases match TRBD1. J gave up 4 bases and V 8 bases, and 17 bases lay outside the gene matches. Germline V gene lookup returns CDR1 MDHEN and CDR2 SYDVKM. This CDR3 has 17 residues. The CDR3 DNA is TGTGCCAGCCGCGAACCTCTCGGACAGGGGTTTCTCTATGGCTACACCTTC. Amino acids: CASREPLGQGFLYGYTF.

The gene calls are TRBV6-5 and TRBJ2-2; D perhaps matches TRBD1 (6 bases). CDR1 is MNHEY and CDR2 is SVGAGI in the germline V gene. The CDR3 is made up of 15 amino acids. V lost 5 bases, J lost 4 bases, and 14 bases lay in between. CDR3: CASSKTGSGTGELFF. The CDR3 DNA reads as TGTGCCAGCAGTAAAACAGGGTCGGGCACCGGGGAGCTGTTTTTT.

The chain links TRBV11-2 to TRBJ1-2; TRBD1 agrees at 7 bases. CDR1 SGHAT and CDR2 FQNNGV come from the germline V gene. This CDR3 has 14 residues. V shed 5 bases, J shed 5 bases, and the junction held 8 bases outside the gene matches. CDR3 protein: CASSVAGTDYGYTF. DNA for the CDR3: TGTGCCAGCAGCGTAGCCGGGACAGATTATGGCTACACCTTC. Drawing the rest from reference TRBV11-2 and TRBJ1-2, the complete variable domain is EAGVAQSPRYKIIEKRQSVAFWCNPISGHATLYWYQQILGQGPKLLIQFQNNGVVDDSQLPKDRFSAERLKGVDSTLKIQPAKLEDSAVYLCASSVAGTDYGYTFGSGTRLTVV.

The V gene is TRBV6-5, the J gene TRBJ2-6; perhaps TRBD2 as D (5 bases). The V end lost 6 bases, the J end lost 4 bases, and 13 bases lay between the germline ends. Germline CDR1 reads MNHEY; CDR2 reads SVGAGI. This CDR3 contains 15 residues. For the CDR3, the DNA is TGTGCCAGCAGAAACGGAGGAGCCGGGGCCAACGTCCTGACTTTC. Encoded protein: CASRNGGAGANVLTF.

This clone has only one observation. The rearrangement uses TRBV9 and TRBJ2-5, with 8 bases lining up with TRBD1. V trimming: 5 bases; J trimming: 3 bases; junction bases outside the gene matches: 12. Looked up from germline, CDR1 is SGDLS and CDR2 is YYNGEE. CDR3 length equals 16 residues. This CDR3 reads CASSVTGGWTEETQYF. CDR3 bases: TGTGCCAGCAGTGTCACAGGGGGGTGGACCGAAGAGACCCAGTACTTC.

This clone was picked up a small number of times. The V and J genes are TRBV14 and TRBJ2-4, with 9 positions matching TRBD1. This CDR3 has 15 amino acids. The V and J ends lost 5 bases and 8 bases, in that order; junction bases with no gene match: 10. The germline gives CDR1 SGHDN, CDR2 FVKESK. CDR3 nucleotides: TGTGCCAGCAGCGAAACAGGGGGCTTAGGAGACATTCAGTACTTC. Its translation is CASSETGGLGDIQYF.

This sequence joins TRBV6-5 and TRBJ2-7, with 11 nucleotides matching TRBD1. Losses at the gene ends were 6 bases for V and 2 bases for J; bases not matched to a gene: 6. The germline gives CDR1 MNHEY, CDR2 SVGAGI. CDR3 length equals 15 residues. The CDR3 DNA is TGTGCCAGCAGGGGACAGGGGGTCGTAGCCTACGAGCAGTACTTC. It is translated as CASRGQGVVAYEQYF.

The chain has TRBV3-1 (or the pseudogene TRBV3-2) and TRBJ1-4; a possible D gene is TRBD1 (5 bases). This CDR3 is built from 16 residues. Trimming shortened V by 0 bases and J by 8 bases, and 16 bases separated the two germline ends. Per the germline V gene, CDR1 is LGHDT and CDR2 is YNNKEL (reference sequence). The CDR3 loop is CASSQDSLPGKEKLFF. The CDR3 bases are TGTGCCAGCAGCCAAGATAGTCTTCCAGGGAAGGAAAAACTGTTTTTT.

This clone was seen more than once but under ten times. For the CDR3, the DNA is TGTGCCAGCTCCCCGACAGGGGGCGCACCGAACACTGAAGCTTTCTTT. Translated, it gives CASSPTGGAPNTEAFF. J is TRBJ1-1 and V is TRBV18; TRBD1 aligns across 10 bases. Looked up from germline, CDR1 is KGHSH and CDR2 is LQKENI. The J segment lost 1 base and the V segment lost 6 bases, leaving 8 bases of the junction unmatched. CDR3 length: 16 amino acids.

The chain uses TRBV2 and TRBJ1-1; D is unclear. The CDR3 extends over 14 amino acids. Trimming left V 5 bases short and J 3 bases short, with 13 bases between. Germline V gives CDR1 SNHLY, CDR2 FYNNEI. The CDR3 loop is CASSIRGWDTEAFF. CDR3 nucleotide sequence: TGTGCCAGCAGTATCCGCGGGTGGGACACTGAAGCTTTCTTT.

This clone was detected a few times. This chain connects TRBV5-4 to TRBJ2-5; 10 nucleotides match TRBD2. From germline, CDR1 is SGHNT and CDR2 YYREEE (reference sequence). This CDR3 comprises 15 residues. Trimming removed 8 bases from V and 5 bases from J; junction bases left unmatched: 12. Here the CDR3 reads CASRSKAGGQETQYF. For the CDR3, the DNA is TGTGCCAGTCGAAGTAAAGCGGGGGGGCAGGAGACCCAGTACTTC.

This clone appeared a few times. The chain is built from TRBV3-1 (or the pseudogene TRBV3-2) and TRBJ2-6; no firm D call. The germline V and J ends were trimmed by 4 bases and 0 bases, with 7 bases remaining between them. The CDR3 spans 15 residues. CDR1 is LGHDT, CDR2 YNNKEL, per germline (reference sequence). The CDR3 is CASSLLRSGANVLTF. CDR3 DNA sequence: TGTGCCAGCAGCCTCCTACGCTCTGGGGCCAACGTCCTGACTTTC.

This chain uses TRBV5-1 with TRBJ2-1, with 9 bases that match TRBD1. CDR1 and CDR2 (germline): SGHRS, YFSETQ. J lost 6 bases, V lost 3 bases, and 13 bases had no gene match. The CDR3 is 17 amino acids. The CDR3 sequence: CASSSRGSTGGGNEQFF. The CDR3 DNA is TGCGCCAGCAGCTCAAGGGGGTCGACAGGGGGAGGCAATGAGCAGTTCTTC.

The chain couples TRBV9 to TRBJ1-2; D is unresolved. Germline V gene data show CDR1 as SGDLS and CDR2 as YYNGEE. Between the trimmed V and J ends, which lost 1 base and 2 bases, there was a span of 6 bases. The CDR3 contains 13 residues. As DNA, the CDR3 is TGTGCCAGCAGCGTAACGACAAACTATGGCTACACCTTC. It encodes CASSVTTNYGYTF.

The rearrangement links TRBV11-3 to TRBJ2-7, with 7 bases that match TRBD2. This CDR3 is 16 amino acids long. CDR1 and CDR2 from the germline V gene are SGHNT and YENEEA. J gave up 4 bases and V 0 bases, and 9 bases lay outside the gene matches. This CDR3 reads CASSLDLWEGRYEQYF. CDR3 sequence (DNA): TGTGCCAGCAGCTTAGATCTGTGGGAGGGCCGGTACGAGCAGTACTTC.

The sample holds a few counts of this clone. Here the CDR3 reads CASSQDQGGFGELFF. The CDR3 DNA is TGCGCCAGCAGCCAAGATCAAGGAGGGTTCGGGGAGCTGTTTTTT. The rearrangement links TRBV4-1 to TRBJ2-2; weak D call: TRBD2 (6 bases). The germline CDR1 and CDR2 sequences are MGHRA and YSYEKL. V was pared by 0 bases and J by 7 bases, with 12 bases between. CDR3 length equals 15 residues.

The chain recombines TRBV11-3 with TRBJ2-1; 7 bases are shared with TRBD2. CDR1 and CDR2 (germline): SGHNT, YENEEA. The CDR3 has 14 residues. V dropped 7 bases and J dropped 2; count of bases not matched to a gene: 5. The CDR3 protein is CASNPSGTYNEQFF. The CDR3 DNA reads as TGTGCCAGCAACCCTAGCGGAACCTACAATGAGCAGTTCTTC.

This clone turned up a few times. This chain links TRBV7-3 with TRBJ1-5; TRBD1 matches 8 bases. The CDR3 runs 17 residues. V lost 5 bases, J lost 1 base, and 10 bases stayed unmatched. Germline CDR1 is SGHTA and CDR2 is FQGTGA. DNA for the CDR3: TGTGCCAGCAGCATAAAGGACAGGGAATGGAGCAATCAGCCCCAGCATTTT. Its protein is CASSIKDREWSNQPQHF. The whole variable domain, remainder taken from reference TRBV7-3 and TRBJ1-5, is GAGVSQTPSNKVTEKGKYVELRCDPISGHTALYWYRQSLGQGPEFLIYFQGTGAADDSGLPNDRFFAVRPEGSVSTLKIQRTERGDSAVYLCASSIKDREWSNQPQHFGDGTRLSIL.

The chain is built from TRBV5-1 and TRBJ2-5, with 11 bases matching TRBD1. The CDR3 length is 17 residues. CDR1 and CDR2 (germline): SGHRS, YFSETQ. V lost 4 bases, J lost 2 bases, and 10 bases stayed unmatched. CDR3 loop: CASSVPPDRGPQETQYF. In DNA, the CDR3 is TGCGCCAGCAGCGTACCCCCGGACAGGGGGCCTCAAGAGACCCAGTACTTC.

This clone was recorded a few times. The chain is built from TRBV10-2 and TRBJ2-4; a possible D gene is TRBD2 (6 bases). Germline values: CDR1 WSHSY, CDR2 SAAADI. V lost 0 bases, J lost 1 base, and 10 bases lay in between. The CDR3 length is 16 residues. CDR3 DNA sequence: TGCGCCAGCAGTGAGTCATACAGCGGGGCCAAAAACATTCAGTACTTC. It encodes CASSESYSGAKNIQYF.

The V and J genes are TRBV6-5 and TRBJ1-2; no firm D call. Germline CDR1 is MNHEY and CDR2 is SVGAGI. The CDR3 covers 11 residues. Trimming left V 8 bases short and J 5 bases short, with 9 bases between. The CDR3 DNA follows: TGTGCCAGCTTAAACATTTATGGCTACACCTTC. Residues: CASLNIYGYTF.